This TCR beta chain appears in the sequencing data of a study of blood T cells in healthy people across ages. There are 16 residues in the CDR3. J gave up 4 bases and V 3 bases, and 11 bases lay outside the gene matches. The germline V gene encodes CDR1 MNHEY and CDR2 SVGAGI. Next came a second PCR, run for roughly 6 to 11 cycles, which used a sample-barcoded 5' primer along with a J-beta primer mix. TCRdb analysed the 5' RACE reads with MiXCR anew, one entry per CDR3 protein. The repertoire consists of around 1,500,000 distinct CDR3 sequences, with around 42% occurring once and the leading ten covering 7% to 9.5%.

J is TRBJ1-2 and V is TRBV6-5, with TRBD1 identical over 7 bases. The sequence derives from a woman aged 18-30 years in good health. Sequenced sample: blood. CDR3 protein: CASSYLPRDSIYGYTF. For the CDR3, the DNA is TGTGCCAGCAGTTATCTCCCCCGGGACAGTATCTATGGCTACACCTTC.